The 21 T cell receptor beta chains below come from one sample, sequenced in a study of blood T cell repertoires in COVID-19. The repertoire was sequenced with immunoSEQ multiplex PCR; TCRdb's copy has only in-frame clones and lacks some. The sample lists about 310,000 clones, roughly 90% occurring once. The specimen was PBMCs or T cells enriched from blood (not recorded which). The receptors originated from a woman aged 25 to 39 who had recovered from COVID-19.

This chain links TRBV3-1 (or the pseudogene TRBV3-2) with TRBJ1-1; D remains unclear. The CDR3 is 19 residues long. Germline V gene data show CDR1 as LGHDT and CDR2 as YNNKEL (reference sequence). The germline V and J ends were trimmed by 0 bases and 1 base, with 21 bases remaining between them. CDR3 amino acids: CASSQESVERENKNTEAFF. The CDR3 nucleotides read TGTGCCAGCAGCCAAGAATCAGTGGAAAGGGAGAATAAGAACACTGAAGCTTTCTTT.

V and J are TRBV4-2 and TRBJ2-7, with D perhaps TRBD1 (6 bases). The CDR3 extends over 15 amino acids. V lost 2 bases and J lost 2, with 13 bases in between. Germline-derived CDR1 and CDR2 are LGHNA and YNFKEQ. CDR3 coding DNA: TGTGCCAGCAGCCAACCTCAGGGGTCCACCTACGAGCAGTACTTC. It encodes CASSQPQGSTYEQYF.

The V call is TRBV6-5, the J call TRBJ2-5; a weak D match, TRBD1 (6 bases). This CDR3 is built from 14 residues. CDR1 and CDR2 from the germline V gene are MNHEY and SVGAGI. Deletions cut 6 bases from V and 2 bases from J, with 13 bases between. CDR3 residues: CASSVQGQQETQYF. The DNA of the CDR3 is TGTGCCAGCAGCGTCCAAGGACAGCAAGAGACCCAGTACTTC.

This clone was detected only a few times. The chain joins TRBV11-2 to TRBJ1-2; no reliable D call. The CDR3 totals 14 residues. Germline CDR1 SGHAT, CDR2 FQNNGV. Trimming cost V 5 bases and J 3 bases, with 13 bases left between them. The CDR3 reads CASSPRSFDYGYTF. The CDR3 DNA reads TGTGCCAGCAGCCCTAGGTCATTTGACTATGGCTACACCTTC.

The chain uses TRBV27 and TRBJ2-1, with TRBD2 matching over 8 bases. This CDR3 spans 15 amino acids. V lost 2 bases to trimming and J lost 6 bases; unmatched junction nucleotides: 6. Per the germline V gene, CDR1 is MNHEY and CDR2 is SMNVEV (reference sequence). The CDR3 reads CASSLAGGVPNEQFF. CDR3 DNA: TGTGCCAGCAGTTTAGCGGGAGGAGTGCCCAATGAGCAGTTCTTC.

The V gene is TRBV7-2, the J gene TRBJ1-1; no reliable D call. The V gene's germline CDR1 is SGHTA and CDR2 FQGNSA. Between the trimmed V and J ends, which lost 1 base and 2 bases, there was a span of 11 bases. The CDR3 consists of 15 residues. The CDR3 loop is CASSLGLWVNTEAFF. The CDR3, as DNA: TGTGCCAGCAGCTTAGGACTTTGGGTAAACACTGAAGCTTTCTTT.

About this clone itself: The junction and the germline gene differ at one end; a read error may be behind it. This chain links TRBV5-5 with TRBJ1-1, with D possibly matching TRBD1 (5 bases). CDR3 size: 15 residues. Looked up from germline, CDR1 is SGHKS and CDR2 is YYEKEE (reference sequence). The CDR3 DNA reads TGTGCCAGCAGCTCACCTAGGGGTTTGAAGACTGAAGCTTTCTTT. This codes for CASSSPRGLKTEAFF.

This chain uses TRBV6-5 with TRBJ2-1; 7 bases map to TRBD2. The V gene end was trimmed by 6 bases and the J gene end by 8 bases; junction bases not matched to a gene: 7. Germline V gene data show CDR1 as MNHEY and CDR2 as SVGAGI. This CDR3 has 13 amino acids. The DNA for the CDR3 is TGTGCCAGCAGCCCCGGTCGGGAGGATGAGCAGTTCTTC. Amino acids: CASSPGREDEQFF.

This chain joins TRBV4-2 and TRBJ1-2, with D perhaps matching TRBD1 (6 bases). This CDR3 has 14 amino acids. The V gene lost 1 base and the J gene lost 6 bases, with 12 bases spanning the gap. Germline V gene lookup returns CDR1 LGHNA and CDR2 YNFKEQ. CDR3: CASSQGNRDDGYTF. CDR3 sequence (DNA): TGTGCCAGCAGCCAAGGGAACAGGGATGATGGCTACACCTTC.

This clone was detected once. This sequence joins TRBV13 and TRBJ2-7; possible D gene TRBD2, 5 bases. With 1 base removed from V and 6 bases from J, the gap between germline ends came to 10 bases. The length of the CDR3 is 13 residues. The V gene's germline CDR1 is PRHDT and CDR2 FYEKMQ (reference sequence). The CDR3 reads CASSLEVGVEQYF. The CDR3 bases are TGTGCCAGCAGCTTAGAGGTCGGGGTCGAGCAGTACTTC.

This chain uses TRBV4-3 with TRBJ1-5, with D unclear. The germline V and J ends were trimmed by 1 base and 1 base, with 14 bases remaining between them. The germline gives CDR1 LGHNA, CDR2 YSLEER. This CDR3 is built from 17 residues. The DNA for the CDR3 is TGCGCCAGCAGCCAAGGGTGGCTTCCCGGGAGCAATCAGCCCCAGCATTTT. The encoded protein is CASSQGWLPGSNQPQHF.

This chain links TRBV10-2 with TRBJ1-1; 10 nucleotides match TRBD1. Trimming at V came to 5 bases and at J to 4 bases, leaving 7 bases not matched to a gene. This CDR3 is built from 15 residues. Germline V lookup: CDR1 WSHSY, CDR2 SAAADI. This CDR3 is CASSSTGGLGTEAFF. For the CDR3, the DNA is TGCGCCAGCAGTTCGACAGGGGGCCTTGGCACTGAAGCTTTCTTT.

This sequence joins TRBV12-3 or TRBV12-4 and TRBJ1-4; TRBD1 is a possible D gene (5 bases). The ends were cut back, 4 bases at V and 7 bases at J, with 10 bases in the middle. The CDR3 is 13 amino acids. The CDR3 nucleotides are TGTGCCAGCAGTTGGGCCGGGGGTGAAAAACTGTTTTTT. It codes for CASSWAGGEKLFF.

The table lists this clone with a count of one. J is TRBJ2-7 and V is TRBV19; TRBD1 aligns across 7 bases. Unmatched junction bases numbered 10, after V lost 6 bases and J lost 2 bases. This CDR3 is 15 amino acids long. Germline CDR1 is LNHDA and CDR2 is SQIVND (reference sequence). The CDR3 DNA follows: TGTGCCAGTAGCAAACCCCGACAGGGAGCCTACGAGCAGTACTTC. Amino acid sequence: CASSKPRQGAYEQYF.

Written as DNA, the CDR3 is TGTGCCAGCTCACCTGTCGAAACAGGGGAGGTCATCGATGGCTACACCTTC. Its translation is CASSPVETGEVIDGYTF. The V call is TRBV18, the J call TRBJ1-2; 7 positions agree with TRBD1. Per the germline V gene, CDR1 is KGHSH and CDR2 is LQKENI. The trim removed 3 bases at V and 6 bases at J, leaving 16 bases unmatched. This CDR3 comprises 17 residues.

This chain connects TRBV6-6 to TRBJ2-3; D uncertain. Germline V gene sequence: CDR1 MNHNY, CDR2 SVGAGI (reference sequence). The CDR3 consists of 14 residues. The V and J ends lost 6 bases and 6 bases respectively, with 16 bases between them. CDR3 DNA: TGTGCCAGCAGCGACTCTTTGATTAAGGATACGCAGTATTTT. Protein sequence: CASSDSLIKDTQYF.

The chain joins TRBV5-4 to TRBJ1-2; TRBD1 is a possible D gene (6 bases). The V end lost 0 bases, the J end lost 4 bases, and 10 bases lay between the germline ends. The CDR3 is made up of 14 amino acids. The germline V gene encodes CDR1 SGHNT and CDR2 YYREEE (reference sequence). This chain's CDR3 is CASSLEGVGYGYTF. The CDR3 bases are TGTGCCAGCAGCTTGGAGGGGGTTGGCTATGGCTACACCTTC.

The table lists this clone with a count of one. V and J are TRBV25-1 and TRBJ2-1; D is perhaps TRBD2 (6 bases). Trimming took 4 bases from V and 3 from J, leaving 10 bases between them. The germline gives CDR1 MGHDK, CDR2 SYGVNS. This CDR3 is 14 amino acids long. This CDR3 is CASSGWTNYNEQFF. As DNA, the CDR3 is TGTGCCAGCAGTGGTTGGACTAACTACAATGAGCAGTTCTTC.

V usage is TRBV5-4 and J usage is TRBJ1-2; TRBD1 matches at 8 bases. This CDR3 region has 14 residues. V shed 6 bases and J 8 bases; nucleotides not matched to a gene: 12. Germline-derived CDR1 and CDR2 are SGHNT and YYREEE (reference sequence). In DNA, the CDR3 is TGTGCCAGCACAGTAGGGACAGGAGGCCGGGGCTACACCTTC. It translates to CASTVGTGGRGYTF.

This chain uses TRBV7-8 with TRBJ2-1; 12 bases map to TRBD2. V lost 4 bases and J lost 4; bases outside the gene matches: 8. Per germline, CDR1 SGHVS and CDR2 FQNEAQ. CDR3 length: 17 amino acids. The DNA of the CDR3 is TGTGCCAGCAGCTCCGGACTAGCGGGACCTAATTACAATGAGCAGTTCTTC. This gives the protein CASSSGLAGPNYNEQFF.

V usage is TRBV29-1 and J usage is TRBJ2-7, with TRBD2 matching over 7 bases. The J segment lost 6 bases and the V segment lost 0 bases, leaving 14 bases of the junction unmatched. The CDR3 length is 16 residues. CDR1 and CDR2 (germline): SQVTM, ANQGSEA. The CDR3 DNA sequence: TGCAGCGTTGAAGAATCGTCATGGGAGGGCAACCCCGAGCAGTACTTC. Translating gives CSVEESSWEGNPEQYF.